The sequence of this TCR beta chain was determined in a study of blood T cell repertoires in COVID-19. Study in general: Italy, Spain and the United States were the sources of the convalescent and acute COVID-19 samples.

Germline trimming cut 5 bases from V and 11 bases from J; bases unmatched to any gene: 14. The CDR3 sequence is 14 residues long. Germline V gives CDR1 SGHTA, CDR2 FQGNSA. Sequenced by immunoSEQ multiplex PCR; TCRdb stores in-frame clones only, minus some. This sample has 210,000 or so clones, with around 81% found just once. The material sequenced was PBMCs or T cells enriched from blood (not recorded which). The TCR was taken from a woman aged 45-59 years with acute COVID-19. The rearrangement links TRBV7-2 to TRBJ1-1; 7 nucleotides match TRBD1. Written as DNA, the CDR3 is TGTGCCAGCAGCCCGAACCGGGACAGTGTATCGGCTTTCTTT. This sequence encodes CASSPNRDSVSAFF.